The 19 T cell receptor beta chains listed next were all sequenced from one sample in a study of blood T cell repertoires in COVID-19. Sequencing used immunoSEQ multiplex PCR; TCRdb keeps in-frame clones, though not all of them. The data contain about 200,000 clones, approximately 91% of them seen just once; the ten biggest clones take up around 17%. Sequencing was performed on peripheral blood. These receptors all stem from a man aged 45-65 years with COVID-19, enrolled during active disease.

This clone was counted once. V is TRBV2 and J is TRBJ1-4, with 7 bases lining up with TRBD1. This CDR3 region has 14 residues. Germline values: CDR1 SNHLY, CDR2 FYNNEI. Trimming cost V 4 bases and J 5 bases; bases outside gene matches: 4. CDR3 nucleotide sequence: TGTGCCAGCAGTGCCCGACAGGGAAATGAAAAACTGTTTTTT. This gives the protein CASSARQGNEKLFF. The full variable domain, in which reference TRBV2 and TRBJ1-4 provide the parts outside the CDR3, is EPEVTQTPSHQVTQMGQEVILRCVPISNHLYFYWYRQILGQKVEFLVSFYNNEISEKSEIFDDQFSVERPDGSNFTLKIRSTKLEDSAMYFCASSARQGNEKLFFGSGTQLSVL.

The chain employs TRBV11-2 and TRBJ1-2, with a tentative D call TRBD1 (5 bases). Germline V gene lookup returns CDR1 SGHAT and CDR2 FQNNGV. V was trimmed by 5 bases and J by 7 bases, leaving 8 bases between them. CDR3 length: 11 residues. The CDR3 DNA follows: TGTGCCAGCAGCCAGGGATTTGGCTACACCTTC. Translation gives CASSQGFGYTF.

The V call is TRBV6-1, the J call TRBJ2-3; 7 bases map to TRBD1. The CDR3 runs 18 residues. CDR1 and CDR2 from the germline V gene are MNHNS and SASEGT. After removal of 4 bases from V and 0 bases from J, the junction contained 13 bases not matched to a gene. CDR3 amino acids: CASSGTAGQALSTDTQYF. Here the CDR3 DNA reads TGTGCCAGCAGTGGGACCGCTGGACAGGCCCTAAGCACAGATACGCAGTATTTT.

This clone occurred once. The J gene is TRBJ2-1, the V gene TRBV18, with 8 bases identical to TRBD1. The V and J ends lost 3 bases and 0 bases, in that order; junction bases with no gene match: 4. This CDR3 is built from 16 residues. Germline V lookup: CDR1 KGHSH, CDR2 LQKENI. The CDR3 DNA follows: TGTGCCAGCTCACCGCCGGACAGGGCCTCCTACAATGAGCAGTTCTTC. Translation: CASSPPDRASYNEQFF.

This clone was seen once. V and J are TRBV4-2 and TRBJ1-3; a possible D gene is TRBD1 (6 bases). The germline V and J ends were trimmed by 0 bases and 4 bases, with 7 bases remaining between them. The CDR3 is 14 amino acids. Per the germline V gene, CDR1 is LGHNA and CDR2 is YNFKEQ. The CDR3 sequence is CASSQDTGGNTIYF. CDR3 nucleotides: TGTGCCAGCAGCCAAGATACAGGGGGAAACACCATATATTTT.

The chain has TRBV6-5 and TRBJ2-1; D perhaps matches TRBD2 (6 bases). In germline, CDR1 is MNHEY, CDR2 SVGAGI. The ends were cut back, 1 base at V and 3 bases at J, with 10 bases in the middle. CDR3 size: 15 residues. CDR3 protein: CASSYLPAGYNEQFF. CDR3 sequence (DNA): TGTGCCAGCAGTTACTTGCCAGCGGGCTACAATGAGCAGTTCTTC.

The CDR3 bases are TGTGCCAGTAGTATGGGGCAGGGGGCTGGAAACACCATATATTTT. Translated, it gives CASSMGQGAGNTIYF. The chain combines TRBV19 with TRBJ1-3, with 7 nucleotides matching TRBD1. Germline loops: CDR1 LNHDA, CDR2 SQIVND (reference sequence). The CDR3 contains 15 residues. Losses at the gene ends were 3 bases for V and 2 bases for J; bases not matched to a gene: 4.

The genes are TRBV19 and TRBJ2-7; 7 bases are a match to TRBD2. In germline, CDR1 is LNHDA, CDR2 SQIVND (reference sequence). After removal of 4 bases from V and 3 bases from J, the junction contained 3 bases not matched to a gene. The CDR3 covers 13 residues. CDR3 loop: CASSRGGDYEQYF. In DNA, the CDR3 is TGTGCCAGTAGTAGGGGAGGGGACTACGAGCAGTACTTC.

The V call is TRBV11-2, the J call TRBJ2-6, with D perhaps matching TRBD1 (6 bases). The CDR3 is 15 residues long. Trimming stripped 6 bases from V and 4 bases from J, with 13 bases between. Germline loops: CDR1 SGHAT, CDR2 FQNNGV. CDR3: CASSQQGTGANVLTF. In DNA, the CDR3 is TGTGCCAGCAGTCAACAGGGTACGGGGGCCAACGTCCTGACTTTC.

This clone has just one count. The chain joins TRBV6-6 to TRBJ2-2; 13 bases are a match to TRBD2. The CDR3 loop spans 16 amino acids. J gave up 4 bases and V 1 base, and 0 bases lay outside the gene matches. The germline CDR1 and CDR2 sequences are MNHNY and SVGAGI (reference sequence). The DNA for the CDR3 is TGTGCCAGCAGTTACTGGACTAGCGGGGGCACCGGGGAGCTGTTTTTT. Residues: CASSYWTSGGTGELFF.

The chain recombines TRBV6-2 or TRBV6-3 with TRBJ2-3; 7 bases match TRBD2. The germline CDR1 and CDR2 sequences are MNHEY and SVGEGT. This CDR3 is built from 16 residues. Trimming cost V 2 bases and J 0 bases; bases outside gene matches: 5. CDR3 in DNA: TGTGCCAGCAGTTACCTCGGACTAGGAAGCACAGATACGCAGTATTTT. Protein product: CASSYLGLGSTDTQYF.

The rearrangement uses TRBV28 and TRBJ2-3, with D possibly being TRBD1 (6 bases). Germline CDR1 is MDHEN and CDR2 is SYDVKM. The CDR3 totals 14 residues. Trimming pared 3 bases from V and 4 bases from J, leaving 11 bases between. The CDR3 region has the DNA TGTGCCAGCAGTTTCCAGGGGCGGGCAGATACGCAGTATTTT. It codes for CASSFQGRADTQYF.

The rearrangement links TRBV7-9 to TRBJ2-7, with TRBD1 matching over 10 bases. This CDR3 has 14 residues. CDR1 and CDR2 (germline): SEHNR, FQNEAQ (reference sequence). Trimming took 2 bases from V and 4 from J; bases not matched to a gene: 2. This CDR3 is CASSLTGQGYEQYF. Here the CDR3 DNA reads TGTGCCAGCAGCTTAACGGGACAGGGGTACGAGCAGTACTTC. The variable domain in full, completed from reference TRBV7-9 and TRBJ2-7, reads DTGVSQNPRHKITKRGQNVTFRCDPISEHNRLYWYRQTLGQGPEFLTYFQNEAQLEKSRLLSDRFSAERPKGSFSTLEIQRTEQGDSAMYLCASSLTGQGYEQYFGPGTRLTVT.

This chain uses TRBV6-5 with TRBJ2-7; TRBD2 agrees at 7 bases. The CDR3 is 11 residues long. With V trimmed by 10 bases and J by 5 bases, 5 bases remained unmatched. The germline V gene has CDR1 MNHEY and CDR2 SVGAGI. CDR3: CATQLANEQYF. The CDR3 DNA reads as TGTGCCACACAACTAGCGAACGAGCAGTACTTC.

The chain links TRBV27 to TRBJ2-1; the D gene is possibly TRBD1 (5 bases). Looked up from germline, CDR1 is MNHEY and CDR2 is SMNVEV (reference sequence). The CDR3 is made up of 16 amino acids. Trimming removed 0 bases at V and 5 bases at J, with 14 bases between. The CDR3 loop reads CASSLSAAGIHNEQFF. The CDR3 region has the DNA TGTGCCAGCAGTTTATCGGCGGCAGGGATTCACAATGAGCAGTTCTTC.

The V gene is TRBV4-3, the J gene TRBJ2-3; 10 bases fit TRBD2. The CDR3 totals 19 residues. In germline, CDR1 is LGHNA, CDR2 YSLEER. V was clipped by 3 bases and J by 0 bases; unmatched bases: 12. The CDR3 DNA sequence: TGCGCCAGCAGCCACCGCCTAGCGGGGGACACCGCAAGCACAGATACGCAGTATTTT. Translated: CASSHRLAGDTASTDTQYF.

This clone was observed once. J is TRBJ2-3 and V is TRBV5-1; 7 nucleotides line up with TRBD1. Germline assignment: CDR1 SGHRS and CDR2 YFSETQ. Trimming cost V 1 base and J 1 base; bases outside gene matches: 3. This CDR3 is built from 15 residues. CDR3 sequence (DNA): TGCGCCAGCAGCTTGCAGGGGGAACGCACAGATACGCAGTATTTT. Its translation is CASSLQGERTDTQYF.

In regard to this clone: Other DNA sequences from this sample encode an identical CDR3 as well. This chain links TRBV2 with TRBJ1-5; no firm D call. This CDR3 contains 14 residues. The V gene's germline CDR1 is SNHLY and CDR2 FYNNEI. V lost 6 bases and J lost 0, with 9 bases in between. CDR3 sequence (DNA): TGTGCCAGCAGAGCGGGGATTAGCAATCAGCCCCAGCATTTT. This gives the protein CASRAGISNQPQHF. Variable domain in full (rest from reference TRBV2 and TRBJ1-5): EPEVTQTPSHQVTQMGQEVILRCVPISNHLYFYWYRQILGQKVEFLVSFYNNEISEKSEIFDDQFSVERPDGSNFTLKIRSTKLEDSAMYFCASRAGISNQPQHFGDGTRLSIL.

This chain connects TRBV7-9 to TRBJ2-7, with 8 bases that match TRBD1. Looked up from germline, CDR1 is SEHNR and CDR2 is FQNEAQ (reference sequence). V shed 1 base and J 2 bases; nucleotides not matched to a gene: 10. The CDR3 extends over 17 amino acids. This CDR3 is CASSLESNRDRTYEQYF. In nucleotides, the CDR3 is TGTGCCAGCAGCTTAGAAAGTAACCGGGACAGGACCTACGAGCAGTACTTC.